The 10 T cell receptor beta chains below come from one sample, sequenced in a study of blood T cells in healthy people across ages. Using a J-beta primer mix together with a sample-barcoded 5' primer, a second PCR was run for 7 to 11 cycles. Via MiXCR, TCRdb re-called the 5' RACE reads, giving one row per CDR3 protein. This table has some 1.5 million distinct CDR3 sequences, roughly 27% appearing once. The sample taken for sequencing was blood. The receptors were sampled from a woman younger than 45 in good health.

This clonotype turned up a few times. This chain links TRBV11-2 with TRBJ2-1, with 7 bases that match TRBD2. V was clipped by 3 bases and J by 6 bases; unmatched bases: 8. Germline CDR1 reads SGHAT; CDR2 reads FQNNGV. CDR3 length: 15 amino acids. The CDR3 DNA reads TGTGCCAGCAGCTTCCAGGGAGGGACTGGCAATGAGCAGTTCTTC. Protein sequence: CASSFQGGTGNEQFF.

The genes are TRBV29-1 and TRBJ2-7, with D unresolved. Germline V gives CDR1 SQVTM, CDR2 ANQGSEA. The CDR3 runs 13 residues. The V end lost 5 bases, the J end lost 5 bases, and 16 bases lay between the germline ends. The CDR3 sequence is CSVRVPAVHEQYF. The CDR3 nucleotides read TGCAGCGTTAGAGTACCAGCAGTCCACGAGCAGTACTTC.

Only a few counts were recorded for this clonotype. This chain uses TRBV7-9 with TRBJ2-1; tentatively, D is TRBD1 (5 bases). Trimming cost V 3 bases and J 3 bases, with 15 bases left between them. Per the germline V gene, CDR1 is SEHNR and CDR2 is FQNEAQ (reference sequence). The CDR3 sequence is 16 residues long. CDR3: CASSFTGPSLYNEQFF. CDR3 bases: TGTGCCAGCAGCTTCACAGGTCCCTCCCTCTACAATGAGCAGTTCTTC.

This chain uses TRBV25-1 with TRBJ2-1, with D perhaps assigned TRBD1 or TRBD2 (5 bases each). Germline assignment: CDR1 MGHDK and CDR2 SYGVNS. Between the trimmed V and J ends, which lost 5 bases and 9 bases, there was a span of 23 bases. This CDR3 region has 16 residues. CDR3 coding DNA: TGTGCCAGCAGTAGACAAGGGACGGGACGAGCCCGTGAGCAGTTCTTC. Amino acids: CASSRQGTGRAREQFF.

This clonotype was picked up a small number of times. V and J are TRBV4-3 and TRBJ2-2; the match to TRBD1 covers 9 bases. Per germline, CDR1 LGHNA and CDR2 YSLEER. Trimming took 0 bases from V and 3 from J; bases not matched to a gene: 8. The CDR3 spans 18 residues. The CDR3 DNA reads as TGCGCCAGCAGCCAAGAAGTGGACAGGGGTCCGGACACCGGGGAGCTGTTTTTT. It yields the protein CASSQEVDRGPDTGELFF.

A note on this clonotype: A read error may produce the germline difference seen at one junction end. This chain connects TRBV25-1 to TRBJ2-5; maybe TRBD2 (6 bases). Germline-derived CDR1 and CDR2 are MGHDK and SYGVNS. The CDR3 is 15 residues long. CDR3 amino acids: CASSEWGGAQETRYF. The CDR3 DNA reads TGTGCCAGCAGTGAATGGGGCGGGGCCCAAGAGACCCGGTACTTC.

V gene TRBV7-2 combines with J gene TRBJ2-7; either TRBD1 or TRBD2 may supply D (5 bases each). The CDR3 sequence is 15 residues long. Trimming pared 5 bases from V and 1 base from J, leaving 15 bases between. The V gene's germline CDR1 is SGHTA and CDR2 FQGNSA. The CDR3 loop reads CASSLKGTPSYEQYF. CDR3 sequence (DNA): TGTGCCAGCAGCCTAAAGGGGACCCCTTCCTACGAGCAGTACTTC.

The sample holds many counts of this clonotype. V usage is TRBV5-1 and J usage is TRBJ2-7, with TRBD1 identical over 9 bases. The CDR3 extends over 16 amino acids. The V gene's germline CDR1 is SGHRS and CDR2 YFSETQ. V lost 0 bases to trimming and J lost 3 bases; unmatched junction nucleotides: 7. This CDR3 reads CASSLAADRGIYEQYF. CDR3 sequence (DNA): TGCGCCAGCAGCTTGGCAGCCGACAGGGGGATCTACGAGCAGTACTTC.

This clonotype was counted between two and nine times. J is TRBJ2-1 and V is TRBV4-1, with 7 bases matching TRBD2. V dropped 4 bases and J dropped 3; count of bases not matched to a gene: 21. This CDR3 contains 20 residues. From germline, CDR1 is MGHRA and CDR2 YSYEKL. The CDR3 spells CASSLNLGAGRDGVYNEQFF. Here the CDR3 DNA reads TGCGCCAGCAGCCTTAACTTGGGAGCGGGGAGGGACGGAGTCTACAATGAGCAGTTCTTC.

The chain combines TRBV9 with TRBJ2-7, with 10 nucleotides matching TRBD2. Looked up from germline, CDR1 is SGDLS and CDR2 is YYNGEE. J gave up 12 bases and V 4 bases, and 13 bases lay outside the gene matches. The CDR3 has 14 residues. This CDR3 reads CASSPGLAGGQRYF. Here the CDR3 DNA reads TGTGCCAGCAGCCCCGGATTAGCGGGGGGCCAGCGGTACTTC. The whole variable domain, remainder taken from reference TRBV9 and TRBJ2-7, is DSGVTQTPKHLITATGQRVTLRCSPRSGDLSVYWYQQSLDQGLQFLIQYYNGEERAKGNILERFSAQQFPDLHSELNLSSLELGDSALYFCASSPGLAGGQRYFGPGTRLTVT.